The source of this T cell receptor beta chain is a study of blood T cells in healthy people across ages. In germline, CDR1 is SGHTA, CDR2 FQGNSA. The CDR3 sequence is 16 residues long. Deletions cut 3 bases from V and 2 bases from J, with 15 bases between. Next came a second PCR, run for about 6 to 11 cycles, which used a sample-barcoded 5' primer along with a J-beta primer mix. TCRdb itself ran the 5' RACE reads through MiXCR, one entry per CDR3 protein. The sample contains 550,000 to 600,000 distinct CDR3 sequences, 47% of which appear only once. The study, taken as a whole, reports: Long-lived donors had more naive CD4+ cells and higher diversity than aged donors.

Worth noting for this clonotype: What it binds is unknown.

The specimen was blood. The rearrangement joins TRBV7-2 to TRBJ2-3, with D perhaps TRBD1 (5 bases). This receptor was taken from a man older than 75 in good health. The CDR3 loop is CASSFQGWGNTDTQYF. Written as DNA, the CDR3 is TGTGCCAGCAGCTTCCAGGGATGGGGTAACACAGATACGCAGTATTTT.